These 24 T cell receptor beta chains originate from one sample sequenced in a study of T cell responses to AZD1222 COVID-19 vaccine. Sequencing was performed with immunoSEQ multiplex PCR; in TCRdb, only in-frame clones are kept and a portion is missing. Of roughly 150,000 clones detected, 80% to 95% appear once; the ten largest clones hold about 1.6%. The sample in question was peripheral blood, obtained on day 0 of AZD1222 vaccination. These TCRs come from an adult in good health.

The V and J genes are TRBV9 and TRBJ2-5; 9 bases agree with TRBD2. Trimming took 0 bases from V and 5 from J; bases not matched to a gene: 5. CDR3 length equals 15 residues. CDR1 SGDLS and CDR2 YYNGEE come from the germline V gene. DNA of the CDR3: TGTGCCAGCAGCGTAGGAAGGACTAGCGTCGAGACCCAGTACTTC. Its translation is CASSVGRTSVETQYF.

The chain recombines TRBV7-5 with TRBJ1-2. TRBV7-5 is described as a pseudogene. CDR3 size: 12 residues. CDR3 amino acids: CAIITGKRGYTF. CDR3 nucleotide sequence: TGTGCCATTATAACTGGGAAACGGGGCTACACCTTC.

The chain recombines TRBV21-1 with TRBJ2-5; the table's TRBD2 call for D was not verified on the DNA. TRBV21-1 is given as a pseudogene. The CDR3 covers 15 residues. The CDR3 here is CASSKEPGSKETQYF. In DNA, the CDR3 is TGTGCCAGCAGCAAAGAACCCGGGTCCAAAGAGACCCAGTACTTC.

This chain links TRBV5-6 with TRBJ1-6; TRBD1 is a possible D gene (6 bases). In germline, CDR1 is SGHDT, CDR2 YYEEEE. The CDR3 is 14 residues long. Deletions cut 2 bases from V and 10 bases from J, with 13 bases between. CDR3 in amino acids: CASSFRSTGSPLHF. The CDR3 DNA reads as TGTGCCAGCAGCTTTAGAAGTACAGGGTCACCCCTCCACTTT. The complete variable domain, with remaining parts taken from reference TRBV5-6 and TRBJ1-6, reads DAGVTQSPTHLIKTRGQQVTLRCSPKSGHDTVSWYQQALGQGPQFIFQYYEEEERQRGNFPDRFSGHQFPNYSSELNVNALLLGDSALYLCASSFRSTGSPLHFGNGTRLTVT.

V is TRBV29-1 and J is TRBJ1-1, with no clear D. V lost 7 bases and J 1 base, leaving 19 bases between the germline ends. CDR1 is SQVTM and CDR2 is ANQGSEA in the germline V gene. This CDR3 is 15 amino acids long. The CDR3 sequence is CSATPRRNSNTEAFF. DNA of the CDR3: TGCAGCGCGACCCCTCGACGGAATTCGAACACTGAAGCTTTCTTT. Based on the CDR3 plus reference TRBV29-1 and TRBJ1-1, the full variable domain is SAVISQKPSRDICQRGTSLTIQCQVDSQVTMMFWYRQQPGQSLTLIATANQGSEATYESGFVIDKFPISRPNLTFSTLTVSNMSPEDSSIYLCSATPRRNSNTEAFFGQGTRLTVV.

CDR3 sequence (DNA): TGTGCCAGCAGCTCCCTAGCGGGAGGACCAGATACGCAGTATTTT. Translating gives CASSSLAGGPDTQYF. This rearrangement joins TRBV27 to TRBJ2-3; 11 bases agree with TRBD2. With 6 bases clipped from V and 4 bases from J, the junction kept 6 bases outside the gene matches. The CDR3 length is 15 residues. Germline V lookup: CDR1 MNHEY, CDR2 SMNVEV (reference sequence).

The rearrangement links TRBV4-3 to TRBJ1-6; the D is unclear. The V end lost 0 bases, the J end lost 6 bases, and 9 bases lay between the germline ends. CDR1 LGHNA and CDR2 YSLEER come from the germline V gene. CDR3 length equals 15 residues. The CDR3 loop reads CASSQEARINSPLHF. CDR3 nucleotides: TGCGCCAGCAGCCAAGAGGCCCGGATTAATTCACCCCTCCACTTT.

This chain connects TRBV4-1 to TRBJ2-7; D unresolved. The CDR3 is made up of 16 amino acids. CDR1 is MGHRA, CDR2 YSYEKL, per germline. Trimming pared 0 bases from V and 0 bases from J, leaving 12 bases between. For the CDR3, the DNA is TGCGCCAGCAGCCAAGACATGATTTTGAGCTCCTACGAGCAGTACTTC. As protein: CASSQDMILSSYEQYF.

This rearrangement joins TRBV6-2 or TRBV6-3 to TRBJ1-6; perhaps TRBD1 as D (5 bases). The germline V and J ends were trimmed by 6 bases and 6 bases, with 15 bases remaining between them. The CDR3 has 15 residues. The germline CDR1 and CDR2 sequences are MNHEY and SVGEGT. The CDR3 sequence is CASSDQGLGNSPLHF. The CDR3 DNA reads as TGTGCCAGCAGCGATCAGGGATTGGGTAATTCACCCCTCCACTTT.

Concerning this clone itself: The sample has other DNA sequences that encode this CDR3 too. The V and J genes are TRBV29-1 and TRBJ1-1; a weak D match, TRBD1 (5 bases). The CDR3 runs 12 residues. From germline, CDR1 is SQVTM and CDR2 ANQGSEA. The V gene lost 4 bases and the J gene lost 2 bases, with 8 bases spanning the gap. Here the CDR3 reads CSVGRGNTEAFF. The CDR3 nucleotides are TGCAGCGTTGGAAGGGGTAACACTGAAGCTTTCTTT.

This chain joins TRBV12-3 or TRBV12-4 and TRBJ2-3, with no clear D. Trimming removed 5 bases from V and 10 bases from J, with 7 bases in between. This CDR3 is 10 amino acids long. The CDR3 region has the DNA TGTGCCAGCAGTATTGGGGCGCAGTATTTT. Its protein is CASSIGAQYF.

The genes are TRBV4-2 and TRBJ1-4; possibly TRBD1 for D (5 bases). The CDR3 has 15 amino acids. CDR1 is LGHNA and CDR2 is YNFKEQ in the germline V gene. V gave up 0 bases and J gave up 7 bases, with 12 bases separating them. CDR3 sequence (DNA): TGTGCCAGCAGCCAAGATGAGGGACTTAGTGAAAAACTGTTTTTT. The encoded protein is CASSQDEGLSEKLFF.

This clone was detected only once. The chain combines TRBV4-1 with TRBJ1-1; no reliable D call. From germline, CDR1 is MGHRA and CDR2 YSYEKL. The CDR3 covers 14 residues. V shed 0 bases and J shed 2 bases, with 7 bases lying between them. The CDR3 protein is CASSQERANTEAFF. CDR3 DNA: TGCGCCAGCAGCCAAGAACGGGCCAACACTGAAGCTTTCTTT.

The chain couples TRBV7-9 to TRBJ2-7; no firm D call. Germline CDR1 SEHNR, CDR2 FQNEAQ (reference sequence). Trimming left V 2 bases short and J 7 bases short, with 9 bases between. This CDR3 is 12 amino acids long. The CDR3 sequence: CASSLHAGEQYF. The DNA of the CDR3 is TGTGCCAGCAGCTTACATGCTGGGGAGCAGTACTTC.

This sequence joins TRBV4-1 and TRBJ1-5; no firm D call. The CDR3 loop spans 16 amino acids. Germline V CDR1 and CDR2: MGHRA, YSYEKL. Trimming took 0 bases from V and 2 from J, leaving 11 bases between them. The CDR3 protein is CASSQEVAGGNQPQHF. The CDR3 region has the DNA TGCGCCAGCAGCCAAGAAGTAGCTGGGGGCAATCAGCCCCAGCATTTT.

This chain connects TRBV5-1 to TRBJ1-3, with unresolved D. This CDR3 is built from 13 residues. The germline V gene has CDR1 SGHRS and CDR2 YFSETQ. The germline V and J ends were trimmed by 0 bases and 8 bases, with 9 bases remaining between them. CDR3 sequence reads: CASSLERGYTIYF. The CDR3 DNA reads as TGCGCCAGCAGCTTGGAACGAGGTTACACCATATATTTT.

This chain links TRBV2 with TRBJ2-5; the D is unclear. Trimming shortened V by 6 bases and J by 7 bases, and 15 bases separated the two germline ends. Germline V gene lookup returns CDR1 SNHLY and CDR2 FYNNEI. This CDR3 contains 13 residues. CDR3 region: CASRYSDRGTQYF. In nucleotides, the CDR3 is TGTGCCAGCAGGTACAGTGACCGCGGGACCCAGTACTTC.

Only a few counts were recorded for this clone. The genes are TRBV4-1 and TRBJ2-1, with 7 nucleotides matching TRBD2. This CDR3 comprises 15 residues. V lost 3 bases, J lost 5 bases, and 7 bases stayed unmatched. Germline V CDR1 and CDR2: MGHRA, YSYEKL. The CDR3 loop is CASSQGQRGHNEQFF. The CDR3 nucleotides are TGCGCCAGCAGCCAGGGTCAGCGGGGCCACAATGAGCAGTTCTTC.

V usage is TRBV6-5 and J usage is TRBJ2-7; 7 bases line up with TRBD1. The CDR3 is made up of 16 amino acids. Trimming took 0 bases from V and 3 from J; bases not matched to a gene: 8. From germline, CDR1 is MNHEY and CDR2 SVGAGI. DNA for the CDR3: TGTGCCAGCAGTTACTCGCCCAGGGGGACCATCTACGAGCAGTACTTC. Its translation is CASSYSPRGTIYEQYF.

The count of this clone is one. The chain recombines TRBV24-1 with TRBJ2-3; 7 bases are a match to TRBD1. The CDR3 is 16 residues long. Per germline, CDR1 KGHDR and CDR2 SFDVKD. The V and J ends lost 5 bases and 1 base, in that order; junction bases with no gene match: 8. The CDR3 loop reads CATSAMDRSGTDTQYF. The CDR3 DNA is TGTGCCACCAGTGCCATGGACAGGTCAGGCACAGATACGCAGTATTTT.

The rearrangement uses TRBV3-1 (or the pseudogene TRBV3-2) and TRBJ2-6; D may be TRBD1 or TRBD2 (5 bases each). Trimming stripped 0 bases from V and 0 bases from J, with 12 bases between. The CDR3 consists of 18 residues. Germline-derived CDR1 and CDR2 are LGHDT and YNNKEL (reference sequence). This chain's CDR3 is CASSQEGPGLSGANVLTF. CDR3 nucleotides: TGTGCCAGCAGCCAAGAAGGACCGGGGCTCTCTGGGGCCAACGTCCTGACTTTC.

This chain connects TRBV30 to TRBJ2-7, with D possibly matching TRBD1 (6 bases). V lost 4 bases and J lost 4, with 14 bases in between. CDR1 and CDR2 (germline): GTSNPN, SVGIG (reference sequence). This CDR3 region has 13 residues. CDR3 DNA sequence: TGTGCCTGGAACGACAGGAGGATTTACGAGCAGTACTTC. Protein: CAWNDRRIYEQYF.

The chain uses TRBV19 and TRBJ2-1; D is possibly TRBD2 (5 bases). CDR3 length: 15 residues. The germline V and J ends were trimmed by 0 bases and 3 bases, with 9 bases remaining between them. In germline, CDR1 is LNHDA, CDR2 SQIVND (reference sequence). In DNA, the CDR3 is TGTGCCAGTAGTATAGATCATGGACTCTACAATGAGCAGTTCTTC. It translates to CASSIDHGLYNEQFF.

The chain employs TRBV4-2 and TRBJ2-1; 13 nucleotides line up with TRBD2. The V segment lost 3 bases and the J segment 5 bases; nucleotides outside the gene matches: 1. CDR3 size: 15 residues. Germline V lookup: CDR1 LGHNA, CDR2 YNFKEQ. CDR3 amino acids: CASSHGLAGDNEQFF. The CDR3 DNA sequence: TGTGCCAGCAGCCACGGACTAGCGGGAGACAATGAGCAGTTCTTC.